This record covers a single T cell receptor beta chain. Trimming took off 1 base at V and 2 bases at J, with 11 bases between the two ends. The CDR3 is 15 amino acids. Germline V lookup: CDR1 LNHNV, CDR2 YYDKDF (reference sequence). TCRdb fed the reads into MiXCR, producing one record per CDR3 protein. The sample includes 100,000 to 150,000 distinct CDR3 sequences, approximately 9.2% of them seen just once. These data originate in a study of T cell repertoires in cytomegalovirus infection. The V gene is TRBV15, the J gene TRBJ2-5; D may be TRBD1 (5 bases). The sequenced material came from PBMCs. The clonotype originates from a human donor in good health (CMV status not recorded). Some clones in this sample may be carry-over from other donors' samples. The CDR3 protein is CATSRVGTGQETQYF. The DNA for the CDR3 is TGTGCCACCAGCAGAGTAGGTACAGGACAAGAGACCCAGTACTTC.